One sample yielded the 19 T cell receptor beta chains listed below, sequenced in a study of cytomegalovirus exposure and HLA in healthy donors. The method was immunoSEQ multiplex PCR; TCRdb's version includes in-frame clones alone and lacks a portion of them. The top ten hold roughly 3.3% of the sample, which has approximately 73,000 clones, approximately 95% seen once. Sequenced input: PBMCs. Every receptor here comes from a man between 18 and 35 years old in good health and CMV-seronegative.

The chain joins TRBV29-1 to TRBJ1-1; D remains ambiguous. Germline CDR1 and CDR2: SQVTM and ANQGSEA. This CDR3 has 12 residues. V was pared by 6 bases and J by 3 bases, with 11 bases between. The DNA for the CDR3 is TGCAGCGTCCGCCGTTCGGACACTGAAGCTTTCTTT. Translating gives CSVRRSDTEAFF.

This clone occurred once. The V and J genes are TRBV18 and TRBJ2-1; 8 bases line up with TRBD2. V lost 3 bases and J lost 2; bases outside the gene matches: 6. The CDR3 covers 16 residues. The germline V gene has CDR1 KGHSH and CDR2 LQKENI. The CDR3 sequence is CASSPQAGEPYNEQFF. CDR3 coding DNA: TGTGCCAGCTCACCGCAAGCGGGGGAACCCTACAATGAGCAGTTCTTC.

The chain links TRBV19 to TRBJ2-7; D gene ambiguous. The germline V gene has CDR1 LNHDA and CDR2 SQIVND (reference sequence). V lost 5 bases, J lost 2 bases, and 16 bases lay in between. The CDR3 runs to 15 residues. The CDR3 DNA follows: TGTGCCAGTAGTCCGGGTCCCCCTAAGACCTACGAGCAGTACTTC. This translates into CASSPGPPKTYEQYF.

This clone was found once. The J gene is TRBJ2-3, the V gene TRBV19; D is unresolved. There are 13 residues in the CDR3. The V gene's germline CDR1 is LNHDA and CDR2 SQIVND (reference sequence). V was clipped by 2 bases and J by 2 bases, with 5 bases between them. The DNA for the CDR3 is TGTGCCAGTAGTATAAGCCTCACAGATACGCAGTATTTT. It specifies CASSISLTDTQYF. Full variable domain (remainder filled in from reference TRBV19 and TRBJ2-3): DGGITQSPKYLFRKEGQNVTLSCEQNLNHDAMYWYRQDPGQGLRLIYYSQIVNDFQKGDIAEGYSVSREKKESFPLTVTSAQKNPTAFYLCASSISLTDTQYFGPGTRLTVL.

CDR3 coding DNA: TGCGCCAGCAGCCAAGACTTTGAGCAGTTCTTC. Its protein is CASSQDFEQFF. This sequence joins TRBV4-1 and TRBJ2-1; D unresolved. Per the germline V gene, CDR1 is MGHRA and CDR2 is YSYEKL. Trimming took 0 bases from V and 9 from J, leaving 3 bases between them. The CDR3 has 11 residues.

The J gene is TRBJ2-7, the V gene TRBV7-2; possible D gene TRBD2, 5 bases. V was pared by 6 bases and J by 2 bases, with 11 bases between. The germline gives CDR1 SGHTA, CDR2 FQGNSA. CDR3 size: 13 residues. The CDR3 coding sequence is TGTGCCAGCAGTCCCGGGAAAGCCTACGAGCAGTACTTC. This gives the protein CASSPGKAYEQYF.

This chain connects TRBV29-1 to TRBJ1-3; D remains unclear. V lost 5 bases and J lost 0, with 14 bases in between. This CDR3 region has 15 residues. From germline, CDR1 is SQVTM and CDR2 ANQGSEA. The CDR3 region is CSVSSVESSGNTIYF. In DNA form, the CDR3 reads TGCAGCGTTTCCTCGGTAGAGAGCTCTGGAAACACCATATATTTT.

The chain employs TRBV28 and TRBJ2-5, with 7 bases identical to TRBD2. V shed 5 bases, J shed 0 bases, and the junction held 6 bases outside the gene matches. Germline CDR1 MDHEN, CDR2 SYDVKM. This CDR3 is 15 amino acids long. CDR3 bases: TGTGCCAGCAGTGGAAGCGGGGCCCACCAAGAGACCCAGTACTTC. It codes for CASSGSGAHQETQYF.

The chain employs TRBV27 and TRBJ2-1; 7 nucleotides align to TRBD2. V shed 2 bases and J 4 bases; nucleotides not matched to a gene: 5. Germline lookup yields CDR1 MNHEY and CDR2 SMNVEV (reference sequence). The CDR3 is 15 residues long. For the CDR3, the DNA is TGTGCCAGCAGTTTAGGCGGGGGACCATACAATGAGCAGTTCTTC. This codes for CASSLGGGPYNEQFF.

V usage is TRBV21-1 and J usage is TRBJ1-5; the D call of TRBD1 is as the table states it, not checked on the DNA. TRBV21-1 corresponds to a pseudogene. CDR3 size: 16 residues. CDR3 sequence (DNA): TGTGCCAGCAGCCTTGAAGACGGGACAGATGATCAGCCCCAGCATTTT. It specifies CASSLEDGTDDQPQHF.

The chain carries TRBV10-3 and TRBJ1-2; D possibly corresponds to TRBD1 (5 bases). The CDR3 consists of 13 residues. V shed 6 bases and J shed 4 bases, with 12 bases lying between them. Germline V gene sequence: CDR1 ENHRY, CDR2 SYGVKD. CDR3 in DNA: TGTGCCATCAGCCCGACAGAGCCCTATGGCTACACCTTC. Its translation: CAISPTEPYGYTF.

This clone was seen just once. This chain's CDR3 is CASSTGTSGITYEQYF. The CDR3 DNA reads TGTGCCAGTAGTACCGGGACTAGCGGGATTACCTACGAGCAGTACTTC. This rearrangement joins TRBV19 to TRBJ2-7; the match to TRBD2 covers 13 bases. There are 16 residues in the CDR3. In germline, CDR1 is LNHDA, CDR2 SQIVND (reference sequence). V was clipped by 4 bases and J by 2 bases; unmatched bases: 5.

V usage is TRBV7-8 and J usage is TRBJ2-1; the match to TRBD2 covers 11 bases. The germline V gene has CDR1 SGHVS and CDR2 FQNEAQ. The CDR3 sequence is 16 residues long. Trimming removed 4 bases from V and 5 bases from J; junction bases left unmatched: 7. The CDR3 region is CASSSIIAGGHNEQFF. The CDR3 nucleotides read TGTGCCAGCAGCTCGATTATAGCGGGGGGGCACAATGAGCAGTTCTTC.

The chain carries TRBV12-5 and TRBJ1-2, with TRBD1 as a possible D gene (5 bases). Germline-derived CDR1 and CDR2 are LGHNT and FRNRAP. This CDR3 region has 13 residues. V was clipped by 3 bases and J by 5 bases, with 10 bases between them. The CDR3 is CASGFHQGYGYTF. DNA of the CDR3: TGTGCTAGTGGTTTCCACCAGGGTTATGGCTACACCTTC.

This clone was recorded only once. This chain links TRBV7-8 with TRBJ1-2, with 11 bases that match TRBD1. Germline CDR1 SGHVS, CDR2 FQNEAQ. This CDR3 is 16 amino acids long. Trimming took 5 bases from V and 2 from J; bases not matched to a gene: 7. The CDR3 DNA reads as TGTGCCAGCAGCCCACGATGGACAGGGGGCAACTATGGCTACACCTTC. Its protein product is CASSPRWTGGNYGYTF. The full variable domain, its missing parts supplied by reference TRBV7-8 and TRBJ1-2, is GAGVSQSPRYKVAKRGQDVALRCDPISGHVSLFWYQQALGQGPEFLTYFQNEAQLDKSGLPSDRFFAERPEGSVSTLKIQRTQQEDSAVYLCASSPRWTGGNYGYTFGSGTRLTVV.

V is TRBV5-6 and J is TRBJ1-1; TRBD1 matches at 9 bases. CDR1 and CDR2 (germline): SGHDT, YYEEEE. The CDR3 totals 16 residues. V shed 4 bases, J shed 5 bases, and the junction held 12 bases outside the gene matches. CDR3 in amino acids: CASSVLQGAVGTEAFF. The CDR3 coding sequence is TGTGCCAGCAGCGTGTTACAGGGGGCAGTAGGGACTGAAGCTTTCTTT.

This chain connects TRBV11-2 to TRBJ1-2, with D tentatively TRBD1 (6 bases). The germline gives CDR1 SGHAT, CDR2 FQNNGV. This CDR3 has 18 amino acids. Trimming left V 1 base short and J 0 bases short, with 18 bases between. CDR3 in amino acids: CASSLVGGQRLSNYGYTF. The CDR3, as DNA: TGTGCCAGCAGCTTAGTGGGGGGGCAACGACTGTCTAACTATGGCTACACCTTC.

The rearrangement links TRBV7-9 to TRBJ2-1, with 10 bases identical to TRBD1. This CDR3 is 13 amino acids long. Trimming removed 5 bases from V and 6 bases from J; junction bases left unmatched: 1. In germline, CDR1 is SEHNR, CDR2 FQNEAQ (reference sequence). DNA for the CDR3: TGTGCCAGCAGCCGGACAGGGGGCAATGAGCAGTTCTTC. This translates into CASSRTGGNEQFF.

The chain carries TRBV6-6 and TRBJ1-5; D uncertain. Trimming took 6 bases from V and 3 from J, leaving 15 bases between them. Germline CDR1 and CDR2: MNHNY and SVGAGI (reference sequence). CDR3 length equals 15 residues. CDR3 residues: CASSSYGTYNQPQHF. In nucleotides, the CDR3 is TGTGCCAGCAGCTCATACGGTACTTACAATCAGCCCCAGCATTTT.